This entry lists 29 T cell receptor beta chains sequenced from one sample in a study of blood T cell repertoires in COVID-19. Repertoires were generated with immunoSEQ multiplex PCR, while TCRdb's copy carries only in-frame clones and drops some. Found here are just under 95,000 clones, 80% of them singletons; the top ten hold around 20%. Sequenced sample: peripheral blood. These receptor sequences come from a human donor in a cohort sampled during active COVID-19.

This clone was counted only a few times. Here the CDR3 reads CASSSGQNTEAFF. The CDR3, as DNA: TGTGCCAGTAGTTCCGGACAGAACACTGAAGCTTTCTTT. The chain has TRBV19 and TRBJ1-1, with D perhaps TRBD1 (5 bases). CDR3 length: 13 residues. Trimming took off 5 bases at V and 1 base at J, with 8 bases between the two ends. Germline CDR1 reads LNHDA; CDR2 reads SQIVND (reference sequence).

The table lists this clone with a count of one. The chain's CDR3 is CASSGRGSDTEAFF. CDR3 DNA: TGTGCCAGCAGCGGCAGGGGCTCGGACACTGAAGCTTTCTTT. The rearrangement links TRBV6-6 to TRBJ1-1, with TRBD1 as a possible D gene (6 bases). Germline V CDR1 and CDR2: MNHNY, SVGAGI (reference sequence). This CDR3 contains 14 residues. Trimming pared 6 bases from V and 3 bases from J, leaving 14 bases between.

The chain couples TRBV10-3 to TRBJ1-1; D is possibly TRBD1 (5 bases). V lost 4 bases and J lost 2, with 8 bases in between. Germline V gene sequence: CDR1 ENHRY, CDR2 SYGVKD. This CDR3 spans 13 amino acids. CDR3 in amino acids: CAISVGQNTEAFF. The DNA of the CDR3 is TGTGCCATCAGTGTCGGACAAAACACTGAAGCTTTCTTT.

This chain uses TRBV7-2 with TRBJ2-5; 8 bases agree with TRBD2. The CDR3 totals 17 residues. V shed 2 bases, J shed 1 base, and the junction held 9 bases outside the gene matches. Germline V gene data show CDR1 as SGHTA and CDR2 as FQGNSA. CDR3 coding DNA: TGTGCCAGCAGCTTATCGCGAGGACTAGCAGGCCAAGAGACCCAGTACTTC. As protein: CASSLSRGLAGQETQYF.

The gene calls are TRBV28 and TRBJ2-6; 7 positions agree with TRBD1. Germline V gene data show CDR1 as MDHEN and CDR2 as SYDVKM. The CDR3 runs to 17 residues. The V gene end was trimmed by 5 bases and the J gene end by 4 bases; junction bases not matched to a gene: 11. The DNA of the CDR3 is TGTGCCAGCAGTCACGGGCAGGGGGTCGAGGGGGCCAACGTCCTGACTTTC. Protein product: CASSHGQGVEGANVLTF.

The chain recombines TRBV7-9 with TRBJ1-1, with D possibly matching TRBD1 (6 bases). Germline V gene lookup returns CDR1 SEHNR and CDR2 FQNEAQ (reference sequence). Trimming pared 7 bases from V and 4 bases from J, leaving 16 bases between. The CDR3 is 14 residues long. DNA for the CDR3: TGTGCCAGCACCCCCTGGGGGCAGGGCACTGAAGCTTTCTTT. Protein sequence: CASTPWGQGTEAFF. Based on the CDR3 plus reference TRBV7-9 and TRBJ1-1, the full variable domain is DTGVSQNPRHKITKRGQNVTFRCDPISEHNRLYWYRQTLGQGPEFLTYFQNEAQLEKSRLLSDRFSAERPKGSFSTLEIQRTEQGDSAMYLCASTPWGQGTEAFFGQGTRLTVV.

The chain has TRBV6-4 and TRBJ1-6; tentatively, D is TRBD1 (5 bases). Looked up from germline, CDR1 is MRHNA and CDR2 is SNTAGT. Trimming left V 4 bases short and J 10 bases short, with 11 bases between. This CDR3 region has 13 residues. As DNA, the CDR3 is TGTGCCAGCAGTGTGGGACTTGGCTCACCCCTCCACTTT. As protein: CASSVGLGSPLHF.

The rearrangement uses TRBV12-5 and TRBJ1-2; D is uncertain. The germline V gene has CDR1 LGHNT and CDR2 FRNRAP. Deletions cut 1 base from V and 3 bases from J, with 12 bases between. The length of the CDR3 is 15 residues. The CDR3 loop reads CASGLEGAFDYGYTF. For the CDR3, the DNA is TGTGCTAGTGGTTTGGAGGGAGCATTCGACTATGGCTACACCTTC.

This chain uses TRBV11-2 with TRBJ2-6; D might be TRBD1 (5 bases). The CDR3 loop spans 11 amino acids. The germline CDR1 and CDR2 sequences are SGHAT and FQNNGV. With 5 bases removed from V and 13 bases from J, the gap between germline ends came to 9 bases. Here the CDR3 reads CASSVWTVLTF. The CDR3 region has the DNA TGTGCCAGCAGCGTATGGACAGTCCTGACTTTC.

In its sample, this clone was seen once. This chain uses TRBV11-3 with TRBJ2-7; tentative D call: TRBD2 (6 bases). This CDR3 comprises 13 residues. V was cut by 5 bases and J by 6 bases, with 14 bases left in between. The germline V gene encodes CDR1 SGHNT and CDR2 YENEEA. CDR3 region: CASSPRLGSEQYF. In DNA form, the CDR3 reads TGTGCCAGCAGCCCGAGACTAGGATCCGAGCAGTACTTC.

The CDR3 spells CSVARPANPYEQYF. The CDR3 nucleotides are TGCAGCGTTGCCAGGCCAGCTAACCCCTACGAGCAGTACTTC. The chain carries TRBV29-1 and TRBJ2-7; D unclear. The CDR3 consists of 14 residues. V gave up 4 bases and J gave up 2 bases, with 15 bases separating them. The V gene's germline CDR1 is SQVTM and CDR2 ANQGSEA.

The chain couples TRBV7-9 to TRBJ2-3, with D possibly being TRBD1 (6 bases). Deletions cut 5 bases from V and 2 bases from J, with 11 bases between. There are 14 residues in the CDR3. CDR1 is SEHNR, CDR2 FQNEAQ, per germline (reference sequence). Here the CDR3 reads CASSKQGSTDTQYF. The CDR3 DNA reads as TGTGCCAGCAGCAAGCAGGGGTCCACAGATACGCAGTATTTT.

The genes are TRBV5-1 and TRBJ1-3, with D unresolved. Trimming stripped 4 bases from V and 0 bases from J, with 5 bases between. This CDR3 contains 13 residues. Germline lookup yields CDR1 SGHRS and CDR2 YFSETQ. CDR3 amino acids: CASSGGSGNTIYF. The CDR3 nucleotides are TGCGCCAGCAGCGGCGGCTCTGGAAACACCATATATTTT. The full variable domain, its missing parts supplied by reference TRBV5-1 and TRBJ1-3, is KAGVTQTPRYLIKTRGQQVTLSCSPISGHRSVSWYQQTPGQGLQFLFEYFSETQRNKGNFPGRFSGRQFSNSRSEMNVSTLELGDSALYLCASSGGSGNTIYFGEGSWLTVV.

V usage is TRBV18 and J usage is TRBJ2-7, with 8 nucleotides matching TRBD2. Trimming cost V 4 bases and J 2 bases; bases outside gene matches: 13. The CDR3 loop spans 17 amino acids. Germline-derived CDR1 and CDR2 are KGHSH and LQKENI. CDR3 loop: CASSQGLVDLRPYEQYF. The CDR3 nucleotides are TGTGCCAGCTCACAGGGACTAGTAGATCTCCGCCCCTACGAGCAGTACTTC.

The rearrangement links TRBV4-2 to TRBJ2-7; perhaps TRBD1 as D (6 bases). Germline values: CDR1 LGHNA, CDR2 YNFKEQ. V was clipped by 4 bases and J by 2 bases, with 15 bases between them. This CDR3 spans 15 amino acids. For the CDR3, the DNA is TGTGCCAGCAGCCCTGAAGGGGGTATCCCCTACGAGCAGTACTTC. This sequence encodes CASSPEGGIPYEQYF.

This clone was recorded only once. The chain combines TRBV19 with TRBJ1-5; D may be TRBD1 (6 bases). The germline V gene encodes CDR1 LNHDA and CDR2 SQIVND (reference sequence). CDR3 length: 13 amino acids. V gave up 8 bases and J gave up 3 bases, with 11 bases separating them. CDR3 in amino acids: CASSGTLNQPQHF. The CDR3 DNA follows: TGTGCCAGTTCCGGGACACTCAATCAGCCCCAGCATTTT. Looking up the rest from reference TRBV19 and TRBJ1-5 gives the full variable domain: DGGITQSPKYLFRKEGQNVTLSCEQNLNHDAMYWYRQDPGQGLRLIYYSQIVNDFQKGDIAEGYSVSREKKESFPLTVTSAQKNPTAFYLCASSGTLNQPQHFGDGTRLSIL.

This clone was recorded a few times. The chain recombines TRBV19 with TRBJ1-2, with D perhaps TRBD1 (6 bases). The CDR3 runs 15 residues. The V end was cut by 3 bases, the J end by 0 bases, with 11 bases between. Germline-derived CDR1 and CDR2 are LNHDA and SQIVND (reference sequence). This CDR3 reads CASSIGGQSNYGYTF. CDR3 DNA sequence: TGTGCCAGTAGTATCGGCGGACAGTCTAACTATGGCTACACCTTC.

The rearrangement links TRBV5-5 to TRBJ2-7; perhaps TRBD1 as D (5 bases). Looked up from germline, CDR1 is SGHKS and CDR2 is YYEKEE (reference sequence). V was shortened by 2 bases and J by 4 bases, with 10 bases between the two germline ends. The CDR3 runs 13 residues. CDR3 sequence (DNA): TGTGCCAGCAGCTTCTCCAGGGTATACGAGCAGTACTTC. This translates into CASSFSRVYEQYF.

This chain links TRBV10-2 with TRBJ1-6; TRBD1 is a possible D gene (6 bases). V lost 6 bases, J lost 10 bases, and 16 bases lay in between. Germline V gene data show CDR1 as WSHSY and CDR2 as SAAADI. The CDR3 spans 14 residues. CDR3 region: CASRSGEEVSPLHF. CDR3 DNA sequence: TGCGCCAGCAGGTCAGGGGAAGAAGTCTCACCCCTCCACTTT.

V is TRBV27 and J is TRBJ1-5, with D tentatively TRBD1 (5 bases). The CDR3 sequence is 16 residues long. The germline V and J ends were trimmed by 0 bases and 7 bases, with 16 bases remaining between them. Germline-derived CDR1 and CDR2 are MNHEY and SMNVEV (reference sequence). The DNA for the CDR3 is TGTGCCAGCAGTTTATCTAGGTTGGGGGGAACACAGCCCCAGCATTTT. Translation: CASSLSRLGGTQPQHF.

The chain combines TRBV9 with TRBJ2-2; TRBD1 aligns across 7 bases. Germline CDR1 SGDLS, CDR2 YYNGEE. This CDR3 has 14 amino acids. Unmatched junction bases numbered 5, after V lost 4 bases and J lost 5 bases. CDR3 sequence reads: CASSTQQGTGELFF. In DNA form, the CDR3 reads TGTGCCAGCAGCACTCAACAGGGGACCGGGGAGCTGTTTTTT.

The chain joins TRBV7-9 to TRBJ1-6; 7 positions agree with TRBD1. CDR3 length equals 16 residues. Germline CDR1 reads SEHNR; CDR2 reads FQNEAQ (reference sequence). Germline trimming cut 1 base from V and 9 bases from J; bases unmatched to any gene: 9. DNA for the CDR3: TGTGCCAGCAGCTTAGGCCGACCAGGGGGAGGTTCACCCCTCCACTTT. This translates into CASSLGRPGGGSPLHF.

The chain couples TRBV5-1 to TRBJ1-1; possible D gene TRBD1, 5 bases. This CDR3 is built from 16 residues. Germline V gene data show CDR1 as SGHRS and CDR2 as YFSETQ. The germline V and J ends were trimmed by 0 bases and 1 base, with 13 bases remaining between them. The CDR3 reads CASSLARGGQNTEAFF. CDR3 bases: TGCGCCAGCAGCTTGGCTCGGGGGGGTCAGAACACTGAAGCTTTCTTT.

The V gene is TRBV28, the J gene TRBJ1-1; maybe TRBD1 (6 bases). Germline CDR1 reads MDHEN; CDR2 reads SYDVKM. Trimming left V 2 bases short and J 4 bases short, with 11 bases between. This CDR3 is 14 amino acids long. The CDR3 DNA reads TGTGCCAGCAGTTTAGCAGGGGCCGGCACTGAAGCTTTCTTT. Protein sequence: CASSLAGAGTEAFF.

In this sample, this clone turned up once. The V and J genes are TRBV11-2 and TRBJ2-7, with D possibly matching TRBD2 (7 bases). Looked up from germline, CDR1 is SGHAT and CDR2 is FQNNGV. The ends were cut back, 5 bases at V and 6 bases at J, with 14 bases in the middle. This CDR3 has 13 residues. In DNA form, the CDR3 reads TGTGCCAGCAGCGTCGGGGGGCCGATCGAGCAGTACTTC. Translated, it gives CASSVGGPIEQYF.

This clone has a handful of counts. The V and J genes are TRBV6-6 and TRBJ1-5; D uncertain. V lost 7 bases to trimming and J lost 0 bases, with 16 bases between them. CDR1 MNHNY and CDR2 SVGAGI come from the germline V gene (reference sequence). The CDR3 totals 16 residues. CDR3 sequence reads: CASNQEADYSNQPQHF. The CDR3 nucleotides are TGTGCCAGCAATCAAGAGGCAGACTATAGCAATCAGCCCCAGCATTTT.

This rearrangement joins TRBV7-9 to TRBJ2-7; TRBD2 agrees at 14 bases. V was pared by 5 bases and J by 5 bases, with 5 bases of the junction left unmatched. The length of the CDR3 is 15 residues. Germline values: CDR1 SEHNR, CDR2 FQNEAQ (reference sequence). The CDR3 region is CASSPRTSGRHEQYF. CDR3 coding DNA: TGTGCCAGCAGCCCCCGGACTAGCGGGAGGCACGAGCAGTACTTC.

V is TRBV28 and J is TRBJ1-5; TRBD1 is a possible D gene (5 bases). The CDR3 is made up of 15 amino acids. The germline V gene encodes CDR1 MDHEN and CDR2 SYDVKM. Between the trimmed V and J ends, which lost 5 bases and 6 bases, there was a span of 17 bases. The CDR3 protein is CASSPAGRVGQPQHF. The CDR3 DNA reads TGTGCCAGCAGTCCGGCCGGCAGGGTAGGTCAGCCCCAGCATTTT.

This clone was detected only a few times. The chain combines TRBV29-1 with TRBJ2-7, with 7 bases matching TRBD1. V lost 4 bases, J lost 5 bases, and 5 bases stayed unmatched. The CDR3 totals 12 residues. In germline, CDR1 is SQVTM, CDR2 ANQGSEA. DNA for the CDR3: TGCAGCGTTGGGAACAGGGGCAACGAGCAGTACTTC. Its protein is CSVGNRGNEQYF.